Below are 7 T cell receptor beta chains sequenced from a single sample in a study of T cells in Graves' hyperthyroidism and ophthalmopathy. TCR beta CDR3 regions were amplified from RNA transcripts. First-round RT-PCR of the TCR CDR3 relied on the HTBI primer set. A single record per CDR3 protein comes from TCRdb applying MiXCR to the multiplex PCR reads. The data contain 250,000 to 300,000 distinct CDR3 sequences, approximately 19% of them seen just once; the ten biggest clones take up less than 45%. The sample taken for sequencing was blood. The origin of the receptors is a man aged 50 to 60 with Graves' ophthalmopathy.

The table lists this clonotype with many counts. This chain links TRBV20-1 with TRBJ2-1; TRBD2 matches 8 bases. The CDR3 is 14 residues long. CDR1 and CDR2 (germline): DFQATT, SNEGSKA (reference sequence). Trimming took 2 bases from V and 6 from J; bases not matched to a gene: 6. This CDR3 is CSARMASGLNEQFF. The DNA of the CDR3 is TGCAGTGCTAGAATGGCTAGCGGGCTCAATGAGCAGTTCTTC.

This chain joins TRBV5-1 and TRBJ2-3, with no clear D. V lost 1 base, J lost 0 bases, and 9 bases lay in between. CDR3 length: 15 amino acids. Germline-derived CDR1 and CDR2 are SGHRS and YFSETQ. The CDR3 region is CASSLTVESTDTQYF. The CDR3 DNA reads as TGCGCCAGCAGCTTGACGGTCGAGAGCACAGATACGCAGTATTTT.

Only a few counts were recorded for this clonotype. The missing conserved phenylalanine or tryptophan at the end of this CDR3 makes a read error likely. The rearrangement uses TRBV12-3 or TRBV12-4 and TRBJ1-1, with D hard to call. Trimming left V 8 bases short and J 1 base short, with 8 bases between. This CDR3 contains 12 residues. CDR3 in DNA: TGTGCCAGCGGGATTAGGAACACTGAAGCTTTCCTT. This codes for CASGIRNTEAFL.

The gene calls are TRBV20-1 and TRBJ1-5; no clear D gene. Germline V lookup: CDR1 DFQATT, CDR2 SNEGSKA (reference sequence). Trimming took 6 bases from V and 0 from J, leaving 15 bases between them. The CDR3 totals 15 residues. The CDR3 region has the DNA TGCAGTGCCCTTGGGAGGTTATATAGCAATCAGCCCCAGCATTTT. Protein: CSALGRLYSNQPQHF.

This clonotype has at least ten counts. The CDR3 bases are TGTGCCAGCAGCTCTCCGGGACTAGCGGGTCGTATCACAGATACGCAGTATTTT. It encodes CASSSPGLAGRITDTQYF. The rearrangement links TRBV7-2 to TRBJ2-3; TRBD2 matches 12 bases. CDR3 length: 18 residues. The ends lost 4 bases at V and 2 bases at J; junction bases unmatched: 10. From germline, CDR1 is SGHTA and CDR2 FQGNSA.

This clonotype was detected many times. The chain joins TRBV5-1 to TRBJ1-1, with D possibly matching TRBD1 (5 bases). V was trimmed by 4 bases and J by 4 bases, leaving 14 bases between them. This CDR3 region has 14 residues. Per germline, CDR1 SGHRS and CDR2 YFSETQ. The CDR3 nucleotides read TGCGCCAGCAGCCCCCTCGTGGGGACCACTGAAGCTTTCTTT. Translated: CASSPLVGTTEAFF.

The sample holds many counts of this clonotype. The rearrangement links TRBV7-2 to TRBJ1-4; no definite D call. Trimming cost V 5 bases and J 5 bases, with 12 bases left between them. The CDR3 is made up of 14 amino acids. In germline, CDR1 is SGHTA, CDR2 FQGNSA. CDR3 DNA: TGTGCCAGCAGCCCCCGGCATCAGAATGAAAAACTGTTTTTT. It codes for CASSPRHQNEKLFF.